These 17 T cell receptor beta chains were sequenced from one sample in a study of CD8 T cells in Susac syndrome (dated 2019 in TCRdb). The library was generated by the immunoSEQ multiplex PCR assay. RNA was extracted using the RNeasy kit, and roughly 0.45 to 1 microgram was reverse transcribed with random hexamers. TCRdb trimmed the raw reads at Q25, called clones with MiXCR and kept productive beta chains. Records with the same CDR3 protein are collapsed into one entry carrying the most frequent genes and DNA. The table for this sample lists 150,000 to 200,000 distinct CDR3 sequences; around 95% of them were counted only once. The ten largest clones take up roughly 0.14% of the sample. The sample comprised CD4+ T cells from PBMCs. The receptors were sampled from a human donor in good health.

This sequence joins TRBV7-9 and TRBJ1-6; D is undetermined. Deletions cut 5 bases from V and 7 bases from J, with 12 bases between. CDR1 SEHNR and CDR2 FQNEAQ come from the germline V gene (reference sequence). The CDR3 is made up of 14 amino acids. The CDR3 reads CASSPRGENSPLHF. The CDR3 DNA sequence: TGTGCCAGCAGCCCCCGGGGAGAGAATTCACCCCTCCACTTT.

The chain uses TRBV3-1 and TRBJ1-2; D unclear. CDR1 and CDR2 from the germline V gene are LGHDT and YNNKEL (reference sequence). The CDR3 is 15 residues long. V dropped 0 bases and J dropped 4 bases, with 12 bases sitting between them. The CDR3 DNA follows: TGTGCCAGCAGCCAAGATACCGGAAGAGGCTATGGCTACACCTTC. It translates to CASSQDTGRGYGYTF.

The chain couples TRBV7-9 to TRBJ2-7; D assignment may be TRBD1 or TRBD2 (5 bases each). The CDR3 sequence is 12 residues long. V shed 10 bases and J shed 3 bases, with 13 bases lying between them. Looked up from germline, CDR1 is SEHNR and CDR2 is FQNEAQ (reference sequence). The CDR3 protein is CATGTEDYEQYF. The CDR3 DNA follows: TGTGCCACCGGGACGGAGGACTACGAGCAGTACTTC.

The gene calls are TRBV12-3 or TRBV12-4 and TRBJ2-2; 8 nucleotides line up with TRBD1. CDR3 length: 14 amino acids. The V segment lost 11 bases and the J segment 6 bases; nucleotides outside the gene matches: 11. The CDR3 protein is CALAGQGVAGELFF. DNA of the CDR3: TGTGCCCTCGCCGGACAGGGAGTGGCCGGGGAGCTGTTTTTT.

Notes on this clonotype: The junction differs from germline at one of its ends, possibly a read error. J is TRBJ1-5 and V is TRBV18; the D gene is possibly TRBD1 (6 bases). The CDR3 has 15 residues. Germline loops: CDR1 KGHSH, CDR2 LQKENI. The chain's CDR3 is CASSPQGGGNQPQHF. CDR3 DNA sequence: TGTGCCAGCTCTCCACAGGGAGGGGGCAATCAGCCCCAGCATTTT.

The chain carries TRBV3-1 and TRBJ1-2; 8 nucleotides match TRBD1. The CDR3 is 12 residues long. Germline CDR1 and CDR2: LGHDT and YNNKEL (reference sequence). V dropped 6 bases and J dropped 8; count of bases not matched to a gene: 5. The CDR3 DNA reads TGTGCCAGCAGATCAGGGGGCGCGGGCTACACCTTC. Its protein product is CASRSGGAGYTF. Variable domain in full (rest from reference TRBV3-1 and TRBJ1-2): DTAVSQTPKYLVTQMGNDKSIKCEQNLGHDTMYWYKQDSKKFLKIMFSYNNKELIINETVPNRFSPKSPDKAHLNLHINSLELGDSAVYFCASRSGGAGYTFGSGTRLTVV.

This clonotype occurred once. The rearrangement links TRBV14 to TRBJ2-1; perhaps TRBD2 as D (6 bases). CDR1 SGHDN and CDR2 FVKESK come from the germline V gene. This CDR3 contains 14 residues. The V gene lost 1 base and the J gene lost 5 bases, with 9 bases spanning the gap. The DNA for the CDR3 is TGTGCCAGCAGCCAAGTCGGGACTCACAATGAGCAGTTCTTC. Translating it yields CASSQVGTHNEQFF.

The chain has TRBV7-2 and TRBJ2-7; TRBD1 or TRBD2 may be the D gene (5 bases each). Trimming took off 3 bases at V and 1 base at J, with 13 bases between the two ends. The CDR3 totals 15 residues. Germline lookup yields CDR1 SGHTA and CDR2 FQGNSA. In DNA form, the CDR3 reads TGTGCCAGCAGCTTCGTTGGGGGATCGTCCTACGAGCAGTACTTC. This codes for CASSFVGGSSYEQYF.

The chain recombines TRBV9 with TRBJ2-7; possible D gene TRBD1, 6 bases. Germline values: CDR1 SGDLS, CDR2 YYNGEE. V was trimmed by 0 bases and J by 6 bases, leaving 16 bases between them. The CDR3 has 15 amino acids. CDR3 protein: CASSVDPGVSVEQYF. The CDR3, as DNA: TGTGCCAGCAGCGTAGATCCAGGGGTCTCGGTCGAGCAGTACTTC.

The chain joins TRBV27 to TRBJ1-2; 8 nucleotides line up with TRBD1. The CDR3 loop spans 12 amino acids. Germline V gives CDR1 MNHEY, CDR2 SMNVEV (reference sequence). V was pared by 8 bases and J by 5 bases, with 4 bases of the junction left unmatched. The CDR3 nucleotides are TGTGCCAGCGGAGACAGGGGTTATGGCTACACCTTC. The encoded protein is CASGDRGYGYTF.

The chain links TRBV20-1 to TRBJ2-7, with 8 positions matching TRBD1. The CDR3 length is 16 residues. The J segment lost 4 bases and the V segment lost 3 bases, leaving 14 bases of the junction unmatched. Germline CDR1 reads DFQATT; CDR2 reads SNEGSKA (reference sequence). The CDR3 DNA follows: TGCAGTGCTAGCCACACCCCCGGACAGGGTGTGTACGAGCAGTACTTC. Translation gives CSASHTPGQGVYEQYF.

V is TRBV12-3 or TRBV12-4 and J is TRBJ2-5; D perhaps matches TRBD2 (5 bases). The ends were cut back, 6 bases at V and 7 bases at J, with 12 bases in the middle. The length of the CDR3 is 12 residues. The CDR3 coding sequence is TGTGCCAGCAGCGCAGAGAGGGTGACCCAGTACTTC. Protein sequence: CASSAERVTQYF.

J is TRBJ1-1 and V is TRBV3-1, with 7 bases lining up with TRBD1. Germline trimming cut 1 base from V and 1 base from J; bases unmatched to any gene: 3. CDR1 is LGHDT and CDR2 is YNNKEL in the germline V gene (reference sequence). This CDR3 region has 15 residues. The CDR3 DNA reads TGTGCCAGCAGCCAAGGAGGGACAGCGAACACTGAAGCTTTCTTT. This codes for CASSQGGTANTEAFF.

The chain couples TRBV7-2 to TRBJ2-3, with D perhaps TRBD1 or TRBD2 (6 bases each). The CDR3 consists of 15 residues. Trimming removed 4 bases from V and 6 bases from J, with 17 bases in between. The germline gives CDR1 SGHTA, CDR2 FQGNSA. CDR3 DNA sequence: TGTGCCAGCAGCTCGATAGGAGGGGGGAGGGATACGCAGTATTTT. Translation gives CASSSIGGGRDTQYF.

This chain uses TRBV4-3 with TRBJ2-3, with D maybe TRBD2 (5 bases). The CDR3 spans 15 residues. V was clipped by 0 bases and J by 8 bases, with 15 bases between them. Germline V gene lookup returns CDR1 LGHNA and CDR2 YSLEER. This chain's CDR3 is CASSQDRSGSVTQYF. CDR3 DNA sequence: TGCGCCAGCAGCCAAGACCGGAGTGGGAGCGTTACGCAGTATTTT.

This sequence joins TRBV25-1 and TRBJ1-2, with D maybe TRBD1 (6 bases). Trimming pared 3 bases from V and 3 bases from J, leaving 8 bases between. CDR1 and CDR2 (germline): MGHDK, SYGVNS. The CDR3 consists of 13 residues. CDR3 sequence reads: CASSDGTYYGYTF. The CDR3 bases are TGTGCCAGCAGTGACGGGACATACTATGGCTACACCTTC.

The chain uses TRBV11-2 and TRBJ1-2; the D is unclear. V was clipped by 0 bases and J by 4 bases, with 6 bases between them. The CDR3 has 13 amino acids. Germline loops: CDR1 SGHAT, CDR2 FQNNGV. The CDR3: CASSLDEGYGYTF. CDR3 in DNA: TGTGCCAGCAGCTTAGACGAGGGCTATGGCTACACCTTC.